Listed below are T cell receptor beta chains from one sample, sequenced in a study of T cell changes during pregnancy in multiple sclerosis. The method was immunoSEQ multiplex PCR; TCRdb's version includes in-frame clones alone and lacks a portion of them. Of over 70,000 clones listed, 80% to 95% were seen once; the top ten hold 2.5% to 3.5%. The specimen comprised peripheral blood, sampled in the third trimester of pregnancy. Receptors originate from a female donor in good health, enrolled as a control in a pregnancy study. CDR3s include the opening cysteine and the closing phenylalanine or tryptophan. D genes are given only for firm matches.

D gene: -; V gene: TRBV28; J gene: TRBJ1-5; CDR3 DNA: TGTGCCAGCAGTCCCCCGGGGGTAGCGACCCAGCATTTT; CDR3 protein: CASSPPGVATQHF
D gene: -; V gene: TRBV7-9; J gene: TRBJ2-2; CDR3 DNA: TGTGCCAGCAGCTTAGATTCACCGAGCACCGGGGAGCTGTTTTTT; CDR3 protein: CASSLDSPSTGELFF
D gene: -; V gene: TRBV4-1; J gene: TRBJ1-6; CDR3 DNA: TGCGCAGTAGGAAGGGGGAGCTCCTATAATTCACCCCTCCACTTT; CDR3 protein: CAVGRGSSYNSPLHF
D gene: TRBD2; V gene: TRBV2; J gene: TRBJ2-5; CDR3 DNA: TGTGCCAGCACTAGCGGGGGAGGCGAGACCCAGTACTTC; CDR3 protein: CASTSGGGETQYF
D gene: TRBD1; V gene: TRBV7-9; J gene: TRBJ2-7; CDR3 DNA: TGTGCCAGCAGCCCCGGCCGGGACAGGGGCTACGAGCAGTACTTC; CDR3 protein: CASSPGRDRGYEQYF
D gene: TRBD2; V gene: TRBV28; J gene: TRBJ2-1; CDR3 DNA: TGTGCCAGCAGTTATCTCCTCGGGGGGGTGAATGAGCAGTTCTTC; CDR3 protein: CASSYLLGGVNEQFF
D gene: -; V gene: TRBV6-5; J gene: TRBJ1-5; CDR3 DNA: TGTGCCAGCAGTTACACAAGGGAGCAGCCCCAGCATTTT; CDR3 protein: CASSYTREQPQHF
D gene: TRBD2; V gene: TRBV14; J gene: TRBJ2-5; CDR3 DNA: TGTGCCAGCAGCCAGATAACTAGCGGGATGAGGCTTCAAGAGACCCAGTACTTC; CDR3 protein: CASSQITSGMRLQETQYF
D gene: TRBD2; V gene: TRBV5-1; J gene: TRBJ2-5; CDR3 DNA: TGCGCCAGCAGCTTGGCCGGGCTAGCGGGGGGAAGAGAAGAGACCCAGTACTTC; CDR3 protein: CASSLAGLAGGREETQYF
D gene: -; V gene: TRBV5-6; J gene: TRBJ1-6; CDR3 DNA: TGTGCCAGCAGCTCCCGAGCGCAAAATTCACCCCTCCACTTT; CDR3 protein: CASSSRAQNSPLHF